The 30 T cell receptor beta chains presented below share a single source sample, sequenced in a study of shared T cell receptors in the human thymus. Assay: immunoSEQ multiplex PCR; the TCRdb copy retains only in-frame clones and omits some. The table lists 600,000 or so clones, around 87% of them singletons. This sample was also put to use in a study of human thymus T cells.

Sequences were obtained from thymocytes. These receptors were taken from a boy less than two years old with a congenital heart defect.

This rearrangement joins TRBV6-6 to TRBJ1-2; 10 positions match TRBD1. CDR3 size: 13 residues. V trimming: 5 bases; J trimming: 6 bases; junction bases outside the gene matches: 3. Looked up from germline, CDR1 is MNHNY and CDR2 is SVGAGI (reference sequence). In DNA form, the CDR3 reads TGTGCCAGCAGTCGGGGACAGGGGAATGGCTACACCTTC. Amino acid sequence: CASSRGQGNGYTF.

The chain employs TRBV28 and TRBJ1-4; 8 positions agree with TRBD1. The CDR3 runs to 16 residues. Germline V gives CDR1 MDHEN, CDR2 SYDVKM. Losses at the gene ends were 4 bases for V and 7 bases for J; bases not matched to a gene: 11. For the CDR3, the DNA is TGTGCCAGCAGTTACTACGGACAGGGCGTTGGTGAAAAACTGTTTTTT. Encoded protein: CASSYYGQGVGEKLFF.

This clone was counted a few times. CDR3 sequence (DNA): TGTGCCTGGAGTGTACTTCCGGGAATCGAGACCCAGTACTTC. It yields the protein CAWSVLPGIETQYF. The chain employs TRBV30 and TRBJ2-5; D possibly corresponds to TRBD2 (5 bases). The CDR3 is made up of 14 amino acids. The germline V gene has CDR1 GTSNPN and CDR2 SVGIG (reference sequence). Trimming left V 0 bases short and J 5 bases short, with 13 bases between.

This clone appeared a few times. The rearrangement joins TRBV4-3 to TRBJ2-1, with a tentative D call TRBD2 (6 bases). The germline V and J ends were trimmed by 4 bases and 6 bases, with 13 bases remaining between them. The CDR3 loop spans 14 amino acids. Germline CDR1 is LGHNA and CDR2 is YSLEER. The CDR3 nucleotides are TGCGCCAGCAGCCCCAACGGACTAAGCAATGAGCAGTTCTTC. Translating it yields CASSPNGLSNEQFF.

The rearrangement links TRBV19 to TRBJ2-7; TRBD2 matches at 12 bases. The CDR3 is 15 residues long. Germline V gene lookup returns CDR1 LNHDA and CDR2 SQIVND (reference sequence). V gave up 7 bases and J gave up 6 bases; unmatched junction bases: 10. Here the CDR3 DNA reads TGTGCCAGTAACCCCACGACTAGCGGGAGAGGCGAGCAGTACTTC. Protein product: CASNPTTSGRGEQYF.

J is TRBJ2-5 and V is TRBV27; the match to TRBD1 covers 8 bases. This CDR3 region has 13 residues. V gave up 5 bases and J gave up 8 bases; unmatched junction bases: 7. From germline, CDR1 is MNHEY and CDR2 SMNVEV (reference sequence). The CDR3 sequence is CASSNGDRTTQYF. CDR3 nucleotides: TGTGCCAGCAGTAACGGGGACAGGACCACCCAGTACTTC.

V usage is TRBV28 and J usage is TRBJ1-1; D call uncertain. This CDR3 is built from 14 residues. CDR1 and CDR2 (germline): MDHEN, SYDVKM. V gave up 3 bases and J gave up 2 bases, with 10 bases separating them. CDR3 in DNA: TGTGCCAGCAGTTTCCCTCAGAAAAACACTGAAGCTTTCTTT. Its translation is CASSFPQKNTEAFF. Full variable domain (missing parts from reference TRBV28 and TRBJ1-1): DVKVTQSSRYLVKRTGEKVFLECVQDMDHENMFWYRQDPGLGLRLIYFSYDVKMKEKGDIPEGYSVSREKKERFSLILESASTNQTSMYLCASSFPQKNTEAFFGQGTRLTVV.

V and J are TRBV2 and TRBJ2-7, with D perhaps matching TRBD1 (8 bases). The CDR3 is 16 amino acids. Looked up from germline, CDR1 is SNHLY and CDR2 is FYNNEI. V lost 0 bases and J 3 bases, leaving 15 bases between the germline ends. The CDR3 bases are TGTGCCAGCAGTGAAGCGGGGAGGGACAGGTGCTACGAGCAGTACTTC. Its translation is CASSEAGRDRCYEQYF.

The chain is built from TRBV28 and TRBJ1-3; D may be TRBD1 (5 bases). There are 17 residues in the CDR3. V lost 6 bases, J lost 0 bases, and 18 bases lay in between. CDR1 and CDR2 from the germline V gene are MDHEN and SYDVKM. The CDR3 protein is CASSTCHRNYSGNTIYF. CDR3 nucleotides: TGTGCCAGCAGCACGTGCCACAGGAATTACTCTGGAAACACCATATATTTT.

The rearrangement joins TRBV2 to TRBJ2-1; the match to TRBD1 covers 7 bases. CDR1 is SNHLY, CDR2 FYNNEI, per germline. The length of the CDR3 is 15 residues. V shed 5 bases, J shed 10 bases, and the junction held 14 bases outside the gene matches. The CDR3: CASSTPLTGFHEQFF. CDR3 DNA: TGTGCCAGCAGTACCCCCTTGACAGGGTTTCACGAGCAGTTCTTC. The entire variable domain, with the rest obtained from reference TRBV2 and TRBJ2-1, is as follows: EPEVTQTPSHQVTQMGQEVILRCVPISNHLYFYWYRQILGQKVEFLVSFYNNEISEKSEIFDDQFSVERPDGSNFTLKIRSTKLEDSAMYFCASSTPLTGFHEQFFGPGTRLTVL.

The chain joins TRBV19 to TRBJ1-2; D unresolved. The CDR3 is 15 residues long. CDR1 and CDR2 from the germline V gene are LNHDA and SQIVND (reference sequence). The V and J ends lost 8 bases and 4 bases respectively, with 20 bases between them. The CDR3 coding sequence is TGTGCCAGTCTAGCTACAGCAAGCCTTTCCTATGGCTACACCTTC. Residues: CASLATASLSYGYTF.

This chain links TRBV28 with TRBJ1-3; 12 nucleotides agree with TRBD1. The germline CDR1 and CDR2 sequences are MDHEN and SYDVKM. With 8 bases clipped from V and 5 bases from J, the junction kept 16 bases outside the gene matches. CDR3 length: 18 residues. CDR3 sequence: CASAYPRGDRGPRNTIYF. CDR3 in DNA: TGTGCCAGCGCATACCCGAGGGGGGACAGGGGGCCTAGAAACACCATATATTTT.

The V gene is TRBV30, the J gene TRBJ2-6, with 12 bases fitting TRBD1. J lost 4 bases, V lost 0 bases, and 10 bases had no gene match. Germline CDR1 is GTSNPN and CDR2 is SVGIG (reference sequence). There are 19 residues in the CDR3. Written as DNA, the CDR3 is TGTGCCTGGAGTGTACCTTCGGGACAGGGGGCGCCCGGGGCCAACGTCCTGACTTTC. It codes for CAWSVPSGQGAPGANVLTF.

V is TRBV6-6 and J is TRBJ2-3, with D unclear. V was shortened by 0 bases and J by 2 bases, with 12 bases between the two germline ends. The V gene's germline CDR1 is MNHNY and CDR2 SVGAGI (reference sequence). The CDR3 loop spans 16 amino acids. The CDR3 loop is CASSYSKEINTDTQYF. The CDR3 DNA sequence: TGTGCCAGCAGTTACTCGAAAGAGATTAACACAGATACGCAGTATTTT.

With regard to this clone: Other DNA sequences in the sample encode the same CDR3. The V and J genes are TRBV5-1 and TRBJ1-2; D is perhaps TRBD1 (6 bases). The CDR3 contains 13 residues. The germline V gene encodes CDR1 SGHRS and CDR2 YFSETQ. V dropped 2 bases and J dropped 3 bases, with 8 bases sitting between them. CDR3 coding DNA: TGCGCCAGCAGCTTACAGGGTGACTATGGCTACACCTTC. As protein: CASSLQGDYGYTF. The full variable domain, in which reference TRBV5-1 and TRBJ1-2 provide the parts outside the CDR3, is KAGVTQTPRYLIKTRGQQVTLSCSPISGHRSVSWYQQTPGQGLQFLFEYFSETQRNKGNFPGRFSGRQFSNSRSEMNVSTLELGDSALYLCASSLQGDYGYTFGSGTRLTVV.

To note about this clone: One junction end disagrees with the germline gene, perhaps due to a read error. The chain has TRBV2 and TRBJ1-6, with TRBD1 matching over 9 bases. Germline CDR1 SNHLY, CDR2 FYNNEI. The CDR3 spans 14 residues. The CDR3, as DNA: TGTGTCAGCAGAACGGGACAGGGAAATTCACCCCTCCACTTT. Amino acid sequence: CVSRTGQGNSPLHF.

The genes are TRBV28 and TRBJ2-4; 7 positions match TRBD1. The length of the CDR3 is 13 residues. The V gene end was trimmed by 7 bases and the J gene end by 4 bases; junction bases not matched to a gene: 4. In germline, CDR1 is MDHEN, CDR2 SYDVKM. The chain's CDR3 is CASTEGQKNIQYF. Here the CDR3 DNA reads TGTGCCAGCACCGAGGGACAGAAAAACATTCAGTACTTC. Together with reference TRBV28 and TRBJ2-4, the CDR3 gives the full variable domain: DVKVTQSSRYLVKRTGEKVFLECVQDMDHENMFWYRQDPGLGLRLIYFSYDVKMKEKGDIPEGYSVSREKKERFSLILESASTNQTSMYLCASTEGQKNIQYFGAGTRLSVL.

This clone appeared a single time. The gene calls are TRBV27 and TRBJ2-1; possible D gene TRBD2, 5 bases. Trimming shortened V by 6 bases and J by 0 bases, and 9 bases separated the two germline ends. The CDR3 sequence is 14 residues long. Germline values: CDR1 MNHEY, CDR2 SMNVEV (reference sequence). The chain's CDR3 is CASRGTSSYNEQFF. Here the CDR3 DNA reads TGTGCCAGCAGAGGTACTAGCTCCTACAATGAGCAGTTCTTC.

V is TRBV29-1 and J is TRBJ2-7, with 8 positions matching TRBD2. This CDR3 has 13 amino acids. The junction had 7 bases not matched to a gene; V was cut back by 5 bases and J by 4 bases. In germline, CDR1 is SQVTM, CDR2 ANQGSEA. CDR3 sequence: CSVLIRGGYEQYF. The CDR3 nucleotides are TGCAGCGTTTTGATCCGCGGGGGGTACGAGCAGTACTTC.

The rearrangement joins TRBV4-1 to TRBJ2-7; D not certain. The CDR3 totals 13 residues. CDR1 is MGHRA and CDR2 is YSYEKL in the germline V gene. V lost 0 bases, J lost 4 bases, and 7 bases lay in between. As DNA, the CDR3 is TGCGCCAGCAGCCAAGACTCTAGATACGAGCAGTACTTC. Translated: CASSQDSRYEQYF.

This chain connects TRBV6-5 to TRBJ1-2, with 7 bases fitting TRBD1. Germline V gives CDR1 MNHEY, CDR2 SVGAGI. V shed 5 bases and J 4 bases; nucleotides not matched to a gene: 4. The CDR3 totals 13 residues. This CDR3 is CASSNQGGYGYTF. The CDR3 bases are TGTGCCAGCAGTAACCAGGGGGGCTATGGCTACACCTTC.

This chain joins TRBV13 and TRBJ1-6; no clear D gene. V was cut by 2 bases and J by 8 bases, with 16 bases left in between. This CDR3 contains 16 residues. Germline V CDR1 and CDR2: PRHDT, FYEKMQ (reference sequence). CDR3 nucleotide sequence: TGTGCCAGCAGCTTACAAATCCTCGACGGAGATTCACCCCTCCACTTT. Translated: CASSLQILDGDSPLHF. Combining the CDR3 with reference TRBV13 and TRBJ1-6 gives the whole variable domain AAGVIQSPRHLIKEKRETATLKCYPIPRHDTVYWYQQGPGQDPQFLISFYEKMQSDKGSIPDRFSAQQFSDYHSELNMSSLELGDSALYFCASSLQILDGDSPLHFGNGTRLTVT.

The V and J genes are TRBV5-4 and TRBJ1-6, with D perhaps TRBD1 (5 bases). CDR3 length equals 17 residues. Germline loops: CDR1 SGHNT, CDR2 YYREEE (reference sequence). V was clipped by 0 bases and J by 7 bases, with 17 bases between them. In DNA form, the CDR3 reads TGTGCCAGCAGCTTGGTCTATGGCAGGGATAAAAATTCACCCCTCCACTTT. Translation gives CASSLVYGRDKNSPLHF.

This clone was seen a handful of times. This chain links TRBV6-6 with TRBJ2-1, with 11 bases lining up with TRBD1. Germline CDR1 is MNHNY and CDR2 is SVGAGI (reference sequence). Losses at the gene ends were 2 bases for V and 3 bases for J; bases not matched to a gene: 0. This CDR3 has 15 amino acids. CDR3 loop: CASSYGTGGYNEQFF. CDR3 nucleotide sequence: TGTGCCAGCAGTTACGGGACAGGGGGCTACAATGAGCAGTTCTTC.

The rearrangement joins TRBV5-6 to TRBJ1-1; a weak D match, TRBD1 (5 bases). Trimming cost V 1 base and J 6 bases, with 10 bases left between them. The CDR3 is made up of 13 amino acids. Germline V gives CDR1 SGHDT, CDR2 YYEEEE. CDR3 sequence: CASSLFGAAEAFF. The CDR3 DNA is TGTGCCAGCAGCTTGTTTGGGGCCGCTGAAGCTTTCTTT. Based on the CDR3 plus reference TRBV5-6 and TRBJ1-1, the full variable domain is DAGVTQSPTHLIKTRGQQVTLRCSPKSGHDTVSWYQQALGQGPQFIFQYYEEEERQRGNFPDRFSGHQFPNYSSELNVNALLLGDSALYLCASSLFGAAEAFFGQGTRLTVV.

The genes are TRBV13 and TRBJ1-1; TRBD1 matches at 7 bases. With 6 bases clipped from V and 0 bases from J, the junction kept 4 bases outside the gene matches. Germline loops: CDR1 PRHDT, CDR2 FYEKMQ (reference sequence). This CDR3 is 14 amino acids long. The CDR3 sequence: CASSPGQMNTEAFF. DNA for the CDR3: TGTGCCAGCAGTCCGGGACAGATGAACACTGAAGCTTTCTTT.

The genes are TRBV11-2 and TRBJ2-5, with D possibly TRBD2 on 5 matching bases. Trimming pared 0 bases from V and 4 bases from J, leaving 12 bases between. This CDR3 has 15 amino acids. Germline assignment: CDR1 SGHAT and CDR2 FQNNGV. For the CDR3, the DNA is TGTGCCAGCAGCTTAGAGGCGGGCCGGGGAGAGACCCAGTACTTC. This translates into CASSLEAGRGETQYF.

The rearrangement links TRBV4-2 to TRBJ2-7, with a weak D call TRBD1 (6 bases). The CDR3 has 13 residues. Trimming removed 1 base at V and 3 bases at J, with 7 bases between. Looked up from germline, CDR1 is LGHNA and CDR2 is YNFKEQ. DNA for the CDR3: TGTGCCAGCAGCCAAGGGGACAACTACGAGCAGTACTTC. Translating it yields CASSQGDNYEQYF.

The CDR3 sequence is CASSYAASEEKLFF. DNA of the CDR3: TGTGCCAGCAGTTACGCGGCCTCGGAGGAAAAACTGTTTTTT. The chain joins TRBV6-5 to TRBJ1-4; no clear D. The CDR3 contains 14 residues. The germline V and J ends were trimmed by 2 bases and 8 bases, with 12 bases remaining between them. CDR1 and CDR2 (germline): MNHEY, SVGAGI.

The V call is TRBV28, the J call TRBJ2-1; D unclear. The CDR3 has 16 amino acids. V was cut by 6 bases and J by 0 bases, with 15 bases left in between. Per the germline V gene, CDR1 is MDHEN and CDR2 is SYDVKM. CDR3 loop: CASSPLPPSSYNEQFF. The CDR3 coding sequence is TGTGCCAGCAGCCCTTTGCCGCCGAGCTCCTACAATGAGCAGTTCTTC.